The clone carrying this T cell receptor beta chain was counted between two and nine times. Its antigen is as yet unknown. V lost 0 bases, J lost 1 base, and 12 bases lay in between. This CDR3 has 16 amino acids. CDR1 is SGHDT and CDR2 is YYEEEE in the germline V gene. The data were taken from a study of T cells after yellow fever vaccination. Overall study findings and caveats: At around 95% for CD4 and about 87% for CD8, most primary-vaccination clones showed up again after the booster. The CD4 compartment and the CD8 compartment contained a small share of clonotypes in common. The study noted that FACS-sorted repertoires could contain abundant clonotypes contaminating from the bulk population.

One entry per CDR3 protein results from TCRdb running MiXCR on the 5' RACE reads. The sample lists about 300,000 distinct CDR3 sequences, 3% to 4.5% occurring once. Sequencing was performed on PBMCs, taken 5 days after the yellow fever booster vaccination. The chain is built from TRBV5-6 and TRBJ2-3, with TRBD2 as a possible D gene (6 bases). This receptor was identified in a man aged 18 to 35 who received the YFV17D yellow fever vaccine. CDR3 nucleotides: TGTGCCAGCAGCTTGGCGAGGGGAGGCGGCACAGATACGCAGTATTTT. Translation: CASSLARGGGTDTQYF.